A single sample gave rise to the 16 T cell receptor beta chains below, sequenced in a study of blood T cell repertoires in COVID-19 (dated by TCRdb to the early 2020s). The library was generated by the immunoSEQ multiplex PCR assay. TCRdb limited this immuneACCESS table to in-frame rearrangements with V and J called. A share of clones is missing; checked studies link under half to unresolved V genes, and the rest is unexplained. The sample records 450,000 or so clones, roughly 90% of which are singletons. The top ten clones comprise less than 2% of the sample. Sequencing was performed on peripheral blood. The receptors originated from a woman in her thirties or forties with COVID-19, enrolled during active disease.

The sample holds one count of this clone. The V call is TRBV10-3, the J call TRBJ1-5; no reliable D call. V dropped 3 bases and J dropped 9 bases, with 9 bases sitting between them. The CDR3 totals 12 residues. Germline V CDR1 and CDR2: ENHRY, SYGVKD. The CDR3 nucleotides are TGTGCCATCAGTGAAGACACCGGGCCCCAGCATTTT. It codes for CAISEDTGPQHF.

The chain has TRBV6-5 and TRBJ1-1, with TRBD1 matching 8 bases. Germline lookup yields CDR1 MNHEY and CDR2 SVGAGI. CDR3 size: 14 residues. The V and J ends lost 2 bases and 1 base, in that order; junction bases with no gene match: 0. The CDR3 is CASSYGTGNTEAFF. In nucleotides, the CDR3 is TGTGCCAGCAGTTACGGGACAGGGAACACTGAAGCTTTCTTT.

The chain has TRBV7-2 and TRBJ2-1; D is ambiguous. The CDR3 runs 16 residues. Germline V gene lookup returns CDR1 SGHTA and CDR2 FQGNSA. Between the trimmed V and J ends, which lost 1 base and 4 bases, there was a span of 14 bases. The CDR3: CASSLGLLLDYNEQFF. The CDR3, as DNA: TGTGCCAGCAGCTTAGGACTCCTTTTGGATTACAATGAGCAGTTCTTC.

The CDR3 DNA sequence: TGTGCCAGCAGTTACTCGAAGACTAGCGGGGGGGCCGGGGAGCTGTTTTTT. It translates to CASSYSKTSGGAGELFF. V and J are TRBV6-2 or TRBV6-3 and TRBJ2-2, with 14 nucleotides matching TRBD2. The germline V gene encodes CDR1 MNHEY and CDR2 SVGEGT. The CDR3 runs to 17 residues. J gave up 6 bases and V 0 bases, and 3 bases lay outside the gene matches.

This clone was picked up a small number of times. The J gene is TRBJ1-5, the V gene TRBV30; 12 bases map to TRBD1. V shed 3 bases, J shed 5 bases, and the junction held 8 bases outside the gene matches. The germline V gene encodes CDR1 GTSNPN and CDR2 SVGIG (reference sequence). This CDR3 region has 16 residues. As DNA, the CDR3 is TGTGCCTGGAGATTTAAGGGACAGGGGGCAGATCAGCCCCAGCATTTT. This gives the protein CAWRFKGQGADQPQHF. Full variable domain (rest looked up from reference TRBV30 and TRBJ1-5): SQTIHQWPATLVQPVGSPLSLECTVEGTSNPNLYWYRQAAGRGLQLLFYSVGIGQISSEVPQNLSASRPQDRQFILSSKKLLLSDSGFYLCAWRFKGQGADQPQHFGDGTRLSIL.

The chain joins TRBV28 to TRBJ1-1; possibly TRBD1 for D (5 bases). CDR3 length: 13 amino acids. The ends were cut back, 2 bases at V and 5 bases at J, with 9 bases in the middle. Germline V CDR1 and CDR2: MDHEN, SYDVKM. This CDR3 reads CASSLARVTEAFF. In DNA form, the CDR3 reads TGTGCCAGCAGTTTAGCCAGGGTAACTGAAGCTTTCTTT. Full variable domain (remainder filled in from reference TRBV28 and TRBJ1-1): DVKVTQSSRYLVKRTGEKVFLECVQDMDHENMFWYRQDPGLGLRLIYFSYDVKMKEKGDIPEGYSVSREKKERFSLILESASTNQTSMYLCASSLARVTEAFFGQGTRLTVV.

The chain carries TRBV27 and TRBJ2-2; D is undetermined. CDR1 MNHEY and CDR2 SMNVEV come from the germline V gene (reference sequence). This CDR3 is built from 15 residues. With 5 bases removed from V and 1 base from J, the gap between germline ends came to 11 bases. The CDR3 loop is CASSDWRRNTGELFF. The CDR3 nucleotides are TGTGCCAGCAGTGATTGGCGGAGGAACACCGGGGAGCTGTTTTTT.

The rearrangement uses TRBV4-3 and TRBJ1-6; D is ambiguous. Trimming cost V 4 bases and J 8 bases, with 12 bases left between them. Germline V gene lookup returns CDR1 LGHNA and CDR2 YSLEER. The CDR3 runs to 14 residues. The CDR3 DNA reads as TGCGCCAGCAGCCTCCCCGGGGAGGATTCACCCCTCCACTTT. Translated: CASSLPGEDSPLHF.

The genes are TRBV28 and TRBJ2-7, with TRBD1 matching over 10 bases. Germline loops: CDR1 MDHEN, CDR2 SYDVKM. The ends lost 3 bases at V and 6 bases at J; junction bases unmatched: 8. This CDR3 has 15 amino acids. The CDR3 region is CASSLTGTGEGEQYF. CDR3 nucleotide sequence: TGTGCCAGCAGTTTGACTGGGACAGGGGAAGGCGAGCAGTACTTC.

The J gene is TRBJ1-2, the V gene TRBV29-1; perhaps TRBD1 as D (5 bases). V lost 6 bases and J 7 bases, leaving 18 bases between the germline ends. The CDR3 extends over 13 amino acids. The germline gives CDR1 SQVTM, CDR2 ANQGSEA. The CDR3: CSVPRGDYRGYTF. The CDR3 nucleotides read TGCAGCGTCCCCCGAGGGGACTATCGTGGCTACACCTTC.

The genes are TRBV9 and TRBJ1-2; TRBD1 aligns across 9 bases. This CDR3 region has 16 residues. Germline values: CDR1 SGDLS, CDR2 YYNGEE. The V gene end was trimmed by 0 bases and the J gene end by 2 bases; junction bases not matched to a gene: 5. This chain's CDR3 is CASSVAKGQGNYGYTF. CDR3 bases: TGTGCCAGCAGCGTAGCTAAGGGACAGGGAAACTATGGCTACACCTTC.

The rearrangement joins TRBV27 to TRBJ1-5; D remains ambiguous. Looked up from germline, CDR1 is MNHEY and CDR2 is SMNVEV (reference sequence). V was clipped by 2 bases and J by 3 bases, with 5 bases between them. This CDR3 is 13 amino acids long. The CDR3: CASSLQINQPQHF. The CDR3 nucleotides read TGTGCCAGCAGTTTACAGATCAATCAGCCCCAGCATTTT.

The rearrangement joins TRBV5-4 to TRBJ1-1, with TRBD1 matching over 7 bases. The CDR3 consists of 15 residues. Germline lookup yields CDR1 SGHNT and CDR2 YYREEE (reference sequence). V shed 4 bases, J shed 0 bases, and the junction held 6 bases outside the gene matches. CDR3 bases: TGTGCCAGCAGCCCCCCCAGGGGGGTGAACACTGAAGCTTTCTTT. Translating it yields CASSPPRGVNTEAFF.

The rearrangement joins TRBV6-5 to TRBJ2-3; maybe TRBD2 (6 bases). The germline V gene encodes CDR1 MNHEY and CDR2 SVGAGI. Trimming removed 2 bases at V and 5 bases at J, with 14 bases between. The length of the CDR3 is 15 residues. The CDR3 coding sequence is TGTGCCAGCAGTTACCAAGCAGGGAGGATAGATACGCAGTATTTT. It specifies CASSYQAGRIDTQYF.

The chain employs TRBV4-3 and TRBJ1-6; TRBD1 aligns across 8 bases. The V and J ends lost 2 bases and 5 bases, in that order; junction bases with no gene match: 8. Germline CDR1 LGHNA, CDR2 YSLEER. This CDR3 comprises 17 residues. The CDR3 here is CASSQRGQGVNNSPLHF. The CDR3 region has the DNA TGCGCCAGCAGCCAAAGAGGACAGGGAGTCAATAATTCACCCCTCCACTTT.

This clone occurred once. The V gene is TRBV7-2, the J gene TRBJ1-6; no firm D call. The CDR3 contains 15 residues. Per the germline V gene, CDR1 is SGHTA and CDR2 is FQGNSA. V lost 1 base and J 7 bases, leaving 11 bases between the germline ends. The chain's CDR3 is CASSLERIPNSPLHF. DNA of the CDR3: TGTGCCAGCAGCTTAGAGCGGATTCCGAATTCACCCCTCCACTTT.